A selection of T cell receptor beta chains follows, all from one sample in a study of T cells in Graves' hyperthyroidism and ophthalmopathy. TCRdb reprocessed the multiplex PCR reads via MiXCR and lists one record per CDR3 protein. The table has 610,000 or so distinct CDR3 sequences, roughly 50% seen once. The sequenced material came from peripheral blood or thyroid tissue (not recorded which). The receptors were sampled from a young woman with Graves' hyperthyroidism. Both conserved end residues are part of each CDR3. A D gene is named only where the DNA matches it firmly. A row's size may be missing; if present it is once, few, many or a size class.

>.|.|TRBV7-2|TRBJ1-2
TGTGCCAGCAGCTTAGCTGGACAGCCTTATGGCTACACCTTC
CASSLAGQPYGYTF
>.|.|TRBV2|TRBJ2-7
TGTGCCAGCAGTGAAGCGGGAGCATACAATGAGCAGTACTTC
CASSEAGAYNEQYF
>TRBD2|.|TRBV7-9|TRBJ2-2
TGTGCCAGCAGCCCCCCCCGGACTAGCGGGAGGGTGGGGACCGGGGAGCTGTTTTTT
CASSPPRTSGRVGTGELFF
>.|many|TRBV13|TRBJ1-4
TGTGCCAGCAGCTCCAGGGCGACTAATGAAAAACTGTTTTTT
CASSSRATNEKLFF
>.|many|TRBV20-1|TRBJ2-2
TGCAGTGCTAGTGTAGGACTTAACACCGGGGAGCTGTTTTTT
CSASVGLNTGELFF
>.|many|TRBV27|TRBJ2-7
TGTGCCAGCAGTATAGCTAGCGTCTCCTACGAGCAGTACTTC
CASSIASVSYEQYF
>.|many|TRBV9|TRBJ2-2
TGTGCCAGCAGCGTTACGGAGTTCTGGTTTCGCACCGGGGAGCTGTTTTTT
CASSVTEFWFRTGELFF
>.|.|TRBV4-3|TRBJ1-1
TGCGCCAGCAGCCAAGCAACAGGGAAGTTGTACACTGAAGCTTTCTTT
CASSQATGKLYTEAFF
>.|few|TRBV4-2|TRBJ2-7
TGTGCCAGCAGCCAAGATTTAGAGGGAGTCTCCTACGAGCAGTACTTC
CASSQDLEGVSYEQYF
>TRBD2|few|TRBV5-6|TRBJ2-2
TGTGCCAGCAGAATGGGGACTAGAGTTAGGACCGGGGAGCTGTTTTTT
CASRMGTRVRTGELFF
>TRBD2|many|TRBV12-3/TRBV12-4|TRBJ2-7
TGTGCCAGCAGTTTTGGCGCGGGAGGCCTCTACGAGCAGTACTTC
CASSFGAGGLYEQYF
>.|many|TRBV12-3/TRBV12-4|TRBJ2-2
TGTGCCAGCAGTTCCTACACCGGGGAGCTGTTTTTT
CASSSYTGELFF
>TRBD1|few|TRBV12-5|TRBJ1-5
TGTGCTAGTGGTTTCGCGGGGACAGGGGGGAATCAGCCCCAGCATTTT
CASGFAGTGGNQPQHF
>.|few|TRBV24-1|TRBJ2-3
TGTGCCACCAGTGATTCGACAGGTCCAGATACGCAGTATTTT
CATSDSTGPDTQYF
>.|.|TRBV5-1|TRBJ2-7
TGCGCCAGCAGCGTTACAAGGACTGGGGCCTCCTACGAGCAGTACTTC
CASSVTRTGASYEQYF